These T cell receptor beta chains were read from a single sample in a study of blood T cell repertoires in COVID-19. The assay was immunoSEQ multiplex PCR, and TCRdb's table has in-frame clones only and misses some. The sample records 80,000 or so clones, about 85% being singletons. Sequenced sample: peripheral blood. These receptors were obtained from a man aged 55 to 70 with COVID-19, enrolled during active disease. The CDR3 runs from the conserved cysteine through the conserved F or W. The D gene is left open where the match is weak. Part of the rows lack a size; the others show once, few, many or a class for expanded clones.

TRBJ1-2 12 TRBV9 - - CASSAANYGYTF TGTGCCAGCAGCGCAGCTAACTATGGCTACACCTTC
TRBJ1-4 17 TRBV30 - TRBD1 CAWSVSWTGQGFGKLFF TGTGCCTGGAGTGTAAGCTGGACGGGACAGGGATTCGGAAAACTGTTTTTT
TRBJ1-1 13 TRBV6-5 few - CASRTGLNTEAFF TGTGCCAGCAGAACGGGTCTGAACACTGAAGCTTTCTTT
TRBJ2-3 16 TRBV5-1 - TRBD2 CASRSHATSVTDTQYF TGCGCCAGCAGATCCCATGCGACTAGCGTTACAGATACGCAGTATTTT
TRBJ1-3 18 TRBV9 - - CASSVAGGDGVSGNTIYF TGTGCCAGCAGCGTAGCGGGGGGGGACGGAGTCTCTGGAAACACCATATATTTT
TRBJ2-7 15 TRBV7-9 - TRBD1 CASSLRGGYSYEQYF TGTGCCAGCAGCTTAAGAGGGGGCTACTCCTACGAGCAGTACTTC
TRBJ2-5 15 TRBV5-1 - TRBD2 CASSAGTSGQETQYF TGCGCCAGCAGCGCCGGGACTAGCGGACAAGAGACCCAGTACTTC
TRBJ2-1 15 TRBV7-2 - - CASSPDISSYNEQFF TGTGCCAGCAGCCCTGACATCAGCTCCTACAATGAGCAGTTCTTC
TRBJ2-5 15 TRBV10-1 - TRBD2 CASSTGLVLGETQYF TGCGCCAGCAGTACGGGACTAGTGCTCGGAGAGACCCAGTACTTC
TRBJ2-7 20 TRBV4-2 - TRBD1 CASSQGTGTGAFAGDYEQYF TGTGCCAGCAGCCAGGGAACTGGGACAGGGGCCTTCGCGGGGGACTACGAGCAGTACTTC
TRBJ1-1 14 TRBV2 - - CASSLAGESTEAFF TGTGCCAGCAGTCTGGCAGGGGAGAGCACTGAAGCTTTCTTT
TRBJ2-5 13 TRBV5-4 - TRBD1 CASSSRGQETQYF TGTGCCAGCAGCTCCAGGGGGCAAGAGACCCAGTACTTC
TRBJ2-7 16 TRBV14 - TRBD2 CASSPLTSGSLYEQYF TGTGCCAGCAGCCCCTTAACTAGCGGGAGTCTCTACGAGCAGTACTTC
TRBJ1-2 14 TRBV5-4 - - CASSLQLRVSGYTF TGTGCCAGCAGCTTACAACTCAGGGTTTCTGGCTACACCTTC
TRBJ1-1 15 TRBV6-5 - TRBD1 CASSPTTGGNTEAFF TGTGCCAGCAGCCCCACCACAGGGGGGAACACTGAAGCTTTCTTT